This T cell receptor beta chain was found in a study of cytomegalovirus exposure and HLA in healthy donors. Study background: Early released data comprised tens of millions of unique TCRs from HLA-typed donors.

Study-wide results and caveats: Analyses of presence and absence presupposed an approximately uniform sequencing depth across donors. A later analysis found TCR association rates differed by HLA locus, highest for DRB1 and lowest for HLA-C.

The PCR ran on 60 Vbeta and 13 Jbeta primers. Sequenced by immunoSEQ multiplex PCR; TCRdb stores in-frame clones only, minus some. This sample contains tens of thousands of clones. The CDR3 contains 15 residues. Germline values: CDR1 MGHRA, CDR2 YSYEKL. The V gene lost 5 bases and the J gene lost 0 bases, with 13 bases spanning the gap. On this clone itself: What it binds is not known.

V usage is TRBV4-1 and J usage is TRBJ1-2, with D possibly matching TRBD1 (6 bases). Sequenced input: PBMCs. The clonotype comes from a woman aged 45-65 years in good health and CMV-seropositive. The CDR3 DNA sequence: TGCGCCAGCAGCTCATTCCGGGACACTAACTATGGCTACACCTTC. As protein: CASSSFRDTNYGYTF.